This T cell receptor (beta chain) was recorded in a study of T-cell reconstitution after alpha-beta-depleted transplantation in children. The library targeted TCRbeta and was prepared with unique molecular identifiers. Via MiXCR, TCRdb re-called the PCR reads, giving one row per CDR3 protein. The profile shows about 610,000 distinct CDR3 sequences, 8% to 11% of them singletons. V lost 6 bases and J 4 bases, leaving 14 bases between the germline ends. The CDR3 is 13 residues long. Germline CDR1 reads SGHKS; CDR2 reads YYEKEE (reference sequence). The V and J genes are TRBV5-5 and TRBJ2-7; D gene unclear. The sequenced sample was PBMCs from the stem cell graft donor, obtained from the stem cell graft. This clonotype originated in a human donor who donated a stem cell graft to a child with acute myeloid leukemia. Here the CDR3 DNA reads TGTGCCAGCACATACCGACACGGATACGAGCAGTACTTC. Protein: CASTYRHGYEQYF.